The present T cell receptor (beta chain) was sequenced within a study of blood T cells in healthy people across ages. Germline V gene lookup returns CDR1 ENHRY and CDR2 SYGVKD. This CDR3 contains 14 residues. V was cut by 9 bases and J by 2 bases, with 11 bases left in between. It was with a sample-barcoded 5' primer and a J-beta primer mix that a second PCR of roughly 7 to 12 cycles was run. Each TCR beta cDNA got a 12-nucleotide random molecular identifier. At least 2.5 million CDR3-containing paired-end reads were obtained per sample. In TCRdb, the 5' RACE reads were re-called with MiXCR into one record per CDR3 protein. The table has about 1 million distinct CDR3 sequences, 40% to 55% seen once.

The rearrangement links TRBV10-3 to TRBJ2-6; a possible D gene is TRBD2 (6 bases). This sequence was found in a woman between 55 and 75 years old in good health. Material for sequencing was blood. Here the CDR3 reads CAIRRDPGANVLTF. CDR3 bases: TGTGCCATAAGGCGGGACCCTGGGGCCAACGTCCTGACTTTC.